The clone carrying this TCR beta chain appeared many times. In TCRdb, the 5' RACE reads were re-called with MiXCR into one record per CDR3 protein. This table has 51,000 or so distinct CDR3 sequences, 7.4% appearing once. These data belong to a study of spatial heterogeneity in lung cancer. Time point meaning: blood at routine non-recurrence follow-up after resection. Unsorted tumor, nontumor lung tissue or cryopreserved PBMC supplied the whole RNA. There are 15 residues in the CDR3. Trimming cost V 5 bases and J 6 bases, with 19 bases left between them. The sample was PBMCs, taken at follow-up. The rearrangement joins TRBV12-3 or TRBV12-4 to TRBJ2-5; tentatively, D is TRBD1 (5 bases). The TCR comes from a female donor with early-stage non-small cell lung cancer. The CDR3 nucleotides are TGTGCCAGCAGTGTGGAGCAGGGAAGTAGAAAGACCCAGTACTTC. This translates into CASSVEQGSRKTQYF.